The text below deals with one T cell receptor (beta chain). The data are from a study of blood T cells in healthy people across ages. Using a J-beta primer mix together with a sample-barcoded 5' primer, a second PCR was run for about 6 to 11 cycles. Researchers report that a template-switch adaptor with 12 random nucleotides tagged each cDNA molecule. TCRdb fed the 5' RACE reads into MiXCR, producing one record per CDR3 protein. The profile shows more than 1,400,000 distinct CDR3 sequences, around 39% of them singletons. Trimming cost V 3 bases and J 4 bases, with 15 bases left between them. The CDR3 extends over 14 amino acids. Germline V gives CDR1 DFQATT, CDR2 SNEGSKA (reference sequence).

The chain carries TRBV20-1 and TRBJ1-1, with D unclear. Sequenced material: blood. This sequence was found in a woman aged 18-35 years in good health. The CDR3 region is CSASQEGSLTEAFF. CDR3 sequence (DNA): TGCAGTGCTAGTCAGGAGGGATCTCTCACTGAAGCTTTCTTT.